A selection of T cell receptor beta chains follows, all from one sample in a study of cytomegalovirus exposure and HLA in healthy donors. Assay: immunoSEQ multiplex PCR; the TCRdb copy retains only in-frame clones and omits some. The table has more than 95,000 clones, roughly three quarters seen once. Sequenced input: PBMCs. The receptors were sampled from a woman between 35 and 50 years old in good health and CMV-seronegative. Each CDR3 is given with its conserved first and last residue. A D gene is named only where the DNA matches it firmly. Clone size appears in some rows only: once, few, many, or a class for an expanded clone.

j_gene	d_gene	v_gene	abundance	CDR3aa
TRBJ2-5	-	TRBV7-9	-	CASSGLAEETQYF
TRBJ2-3	-	TRBV21-1	few	CASSKTWTGEVADTQYF
TRBJ2-5	-	TRBV28	-	CASSPARVIQETQYF
TRBJ2-1	-	TRBV7-8	-	CASSLETVRQFF
TRBJ2-2	-	TRBV18	few	CASSPRGINTGELFF
TRBJ2-6	-	TRBV7-9	-	CASSMRVAGANVLTF
TRBJ1-1	-	TRBV7-3	-	CASSEGTRGMNTEAFF
TRBJ2-1	-	TRBV28	-	CASSWELRDNEQFF
TRBJ1-5	-	TRBV6-5	-	CASSYSPREEPQHF
TRBJ1-3	-	TRBV6-5	-	CASSLRGSGNTIYF
TRBJ2-7	-	TRBV6-6	-	CASMLQSGLSYEQYF
TRBJ1-4	-	TRBV7-9	-	CASKMSGEKLFF
TRBJ2-3	TRBD2	TRBV4-3	-	CASSQETSGIPLVISSDTQYF
TRBJ1-1	-	TRBV11-2	-	CASSLDPGGTTEAFF
TRBJ1-1	-	TRBV5-1	few	CASSLVGGRGAFF
TRBJ2-2	-	TRBV7-3	-	CASRANREGIGGGELFF
TRBJ2-7	-	TRBV25-1	-	CASSESGWGELGYEQYF
TRBJ2-1	-	TRBV7-2	once	CASSLPAYNEQFF
TRBJ2-3	TRBD2	TRBV29-1	-	CSVFQRAGGPTDTQYF
TRBJ2-4	TRBD1	TRBV2	-	CASRGTGDAKNIQYF
TRBJ2-5	TRBD1	TRBV5-1	-	CASSLAGQGNVLTQYF
TRBJ2-1	TRBD2	TRBV7-3	-	CASSLSPPWGTSVNNEQFF
TRBJ1-1	-	TRBV12-1	few	CASSPRGEAFF
TRBJ1-2	-	TRBV29-1	-	CSVGDTGGYTF
TRBJ2-5	TRBD1	TRBV7-9	-	CASSYRTGGETQYF
TRBJ2-1	-	TRBV9	-	CASSVEGEGTHRKQFF
TRBJ2-7	-	TRBV18	few	CASSPRRSGDEQYF
TRBJ2-7	-	TRBV28	-	CASSFGLGQRSYEQYF
TRBJ2-7	-	TRBV28	few	CASSPMGFDTYEQYF
TRBJ2-6	-	TRBV5-1	-	CASSLEVIRQFSGANVLTF
TRBJ1-5	-	TRBV4-3	-	CASSQESGGNQPQHF
TRBJ1-5	-	TRBV27	-	CASSRSGQPQHF
TRBJ2-7	-	TRBV19	few	CASQIDREATMQYF
TRBJ1-1	TRBD1	TRBV19	-	CASRGGGINTEAFF
TRBJ1-1	TRBD1	TRBV2	-	CASRQGPEAFF
TRBJ2-1	-	TRBV18	once	CASSQTGTLGLRNEQFF
TRBJ2-2	TRBD2	TRBV7-7	-	CASSSFSDRGGTGELFF
TRBJ1-1	-	TRBV5-8	once	CASSSWAATEAFF
TRBJ1-6	-	TRBV7-9	few	CASSSRTGSPLHF
TRBJ2-1	-	TRBV27	-	CASSYYLSDEGEQFF
TRBJ1-2	-	TRBV6-1	-	CASRSPGPPGYTF
TRBJ1-2	-	TRBV7-9	-	CSSSSDRIYTF
TRBJ1-5	TRBD1	TRBV28	-	CASRGEQGSRSSNQPQHF
TRBJ2-1	TRBD2	TRBV11-3	-	CASAPTSGSGEQFF
TRBJ2-3	-	TRBV9	few	CASSVLYTDTQYF
TRBJ2-7	TRBD2	TRBV5-8	-	CASSPGLAYEQYF
TRBJ2-5	TRBD2	TRBV7-3	-	CASSPGLTQETQYF
TRBJ2-1	-	TRBV19	-	CASSIAPRNEQFF
TRBJ1-5	-	TRBV7-2	-	CASSIGRHQPQHF
TRBJ2-7	TRBD2	TRBV27	-	CASSGLAGSYEQYF
TRBJ2-2	-	TRBV21-1	-	CASSTGGQGYTGELFF
TRBJ1-2	TRBD1	TRBV14	-	CASSQETTGIYGYTF
TRBJ2-2	-	TRBV9	-	CASSEGQNTGELFF
TRBJ2-2	-	TRBV21-1	-	CASSRGQGTGELFF
TRBJ1-5	-	TRBV19	-	CASTSGGSRQPQHF